This T cell receptor (beta chain) was retrieved from a study of T cell repertoires in cytomegalovirus infection. V lost 0 bases, J lost 9 bases, and 18 bases lay in between. Germline CDR1 GTSNPN, CDR2 SVGIG (reference sequence). The CDR3 has 15 residues. This clonotype turned up a few times. TCRdb processed the reads anew with MiXCR; each CDR3 protein has one entry. This sample has over 150,000 distinct CDR3 sequences, with roughly 19% found just once. This chain connects TRBV30 to TRBJ1-5; D is possibly TRBD1 (5 bases). The sample taken for sequencing was PBMCs. The TCR originated in a human donor in good health (CMV status not recorded). Some clones in this sample may be carry-over from other donors' samples. The CDR3 loop reads CAWSVRAGNGLPQHF. The CDR3 nucleotides read TGTGCCTGGAGTGTAAGGGCAGGGAACGGTTTGCCCCAGCATTTT. Looking up the rest from reference TRBV30 and TRBJ1-5 gives the full variable domain: SQTIHQWPATLVQPVGSPLSLECTVEGTSNPNLYWYRQAAGRGLQLLFYSVGIGQISSEVPQNLSASRPQDRQFILSSKKLLLSDSGFYLCAWSVRAGNGLPQHFGDGTRLSIL.